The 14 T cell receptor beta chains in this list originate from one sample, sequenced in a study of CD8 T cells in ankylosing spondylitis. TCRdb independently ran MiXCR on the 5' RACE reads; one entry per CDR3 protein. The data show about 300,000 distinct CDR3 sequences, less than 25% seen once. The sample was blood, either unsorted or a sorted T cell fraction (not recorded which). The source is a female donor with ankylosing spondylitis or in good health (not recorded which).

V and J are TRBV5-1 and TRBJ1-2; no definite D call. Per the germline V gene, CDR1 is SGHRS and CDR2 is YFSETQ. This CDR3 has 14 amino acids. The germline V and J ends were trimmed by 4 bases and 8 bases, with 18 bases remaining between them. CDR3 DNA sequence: TGCGCCAGCAGCCCAAGCAGGAGCGCAGTAGGCTACACCTTC. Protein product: CASSPSRSAVGYTF.

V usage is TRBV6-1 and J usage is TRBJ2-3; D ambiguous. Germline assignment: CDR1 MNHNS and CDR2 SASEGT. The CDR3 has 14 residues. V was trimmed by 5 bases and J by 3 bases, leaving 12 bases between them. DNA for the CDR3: TGTGCCAGCAGTCCAGCCTATGGGACAGATACGCAGTATTTT. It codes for CASSPAYGTDTQYF.

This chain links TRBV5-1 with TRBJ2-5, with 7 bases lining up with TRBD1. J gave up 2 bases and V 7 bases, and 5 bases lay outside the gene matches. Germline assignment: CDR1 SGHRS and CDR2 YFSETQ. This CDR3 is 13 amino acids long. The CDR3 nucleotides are TGCGCCAGCGGGACGGGACAGCAAGAGACCCAGTACTTC. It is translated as CASGTGQQETQYF.

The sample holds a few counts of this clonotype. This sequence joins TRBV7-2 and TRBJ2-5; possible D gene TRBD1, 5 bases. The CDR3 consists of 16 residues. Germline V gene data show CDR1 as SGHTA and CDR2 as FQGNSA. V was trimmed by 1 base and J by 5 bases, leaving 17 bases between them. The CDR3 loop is CASSLVISGFGETQYF. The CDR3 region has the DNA TGTGCCAGCAGCTTAGTGATATCAGGGTTCGGGGAGACCCAGTACTTC.

The CDR3 loop is CASSRTGALQKLFF. The CDR3 coding sequence is TGTGCCAGCAGTCGGACGGGCGCATTACAAAAACTGTTTTTT. The V call is TRBV7-9, the J call TRBJ1-4; D gene uncertain. V gave up 6 bases and J gave up 9 bases, with 17 bases separating them. Germline V gene lookup returns CDR1 SEHNR and CDR2 FQNEAQ (reference sequence). This CDR3 comprises 14 residues.

CDR3 bases: TGTGCCAGCAGCCGCGATGTAAGGATGCTAGCGGGCTCCTACAATGAGCAGTTCTTC. Translating gives CASSRDVRMLAGSYNEQFF. The V and J genes are TRBV11-1 and TRBJ2-1; 8 bases match TRBD2. The CDR3 contains 19 residues. Germline values: CDR1 SGHAT, CDR2 FQDESV (reference sequence). V trimming: 5 bases; J trimming: 0 bases; junction bases outside the gene matches: 15. Full variable domain (missing parts from reference TRBV11-1 and TRBJ2-1): EAEVAQSPRYKITEKSQAVAFWCDPISGHATLYWYRQILGQGPELLVQFQDESVVDDSQLPKDRFSAERLKGVDSTLKIQPAELGDSAMYLCASSRDVRMLAGSYNEQFFGPGTRLTVL.

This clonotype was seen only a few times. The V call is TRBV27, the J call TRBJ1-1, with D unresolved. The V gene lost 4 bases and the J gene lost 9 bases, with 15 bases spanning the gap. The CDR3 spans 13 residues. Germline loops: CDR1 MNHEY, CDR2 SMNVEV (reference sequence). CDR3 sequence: CASSSNGQTKAFF. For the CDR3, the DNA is TGTGCCAGCAGTTCTAATGGTCAGACGAAAGCTTTCTTT.

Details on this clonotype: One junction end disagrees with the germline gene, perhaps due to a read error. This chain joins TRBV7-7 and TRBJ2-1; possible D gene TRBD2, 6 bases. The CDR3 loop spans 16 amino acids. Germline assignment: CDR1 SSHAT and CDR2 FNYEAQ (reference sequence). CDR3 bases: TGTGCTAGCAGCTCATCGTCTACGGGACTGGGAGATGAGCAGTTCTTC. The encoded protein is CASSSSSTGLGDEQFF.

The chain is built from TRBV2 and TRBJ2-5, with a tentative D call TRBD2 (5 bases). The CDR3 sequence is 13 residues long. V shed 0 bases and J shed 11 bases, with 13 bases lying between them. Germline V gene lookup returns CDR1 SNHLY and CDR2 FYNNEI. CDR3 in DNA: TGTGCCAGCAGTGAAGCGCGGGTGTCGTCACAGTACTTC. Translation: CASSEARVSSQYF.

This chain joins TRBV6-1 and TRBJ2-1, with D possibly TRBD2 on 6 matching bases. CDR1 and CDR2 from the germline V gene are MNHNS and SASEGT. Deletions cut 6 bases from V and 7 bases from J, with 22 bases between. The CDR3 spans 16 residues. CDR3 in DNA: TGTGCCAGCAGCCAGTATTACGGGAGATTAGTTAATGAGCAGTTCTTC. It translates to CASSQYYGRLVNEQFF.

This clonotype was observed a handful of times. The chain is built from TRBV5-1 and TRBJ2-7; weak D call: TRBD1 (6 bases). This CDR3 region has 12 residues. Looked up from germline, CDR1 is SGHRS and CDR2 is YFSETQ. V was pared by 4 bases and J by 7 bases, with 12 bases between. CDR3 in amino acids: CASSTQGKEQYF. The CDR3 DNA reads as TGCGCCAGCAGCACACAGGGAAAAGAGCAGTACTTC.

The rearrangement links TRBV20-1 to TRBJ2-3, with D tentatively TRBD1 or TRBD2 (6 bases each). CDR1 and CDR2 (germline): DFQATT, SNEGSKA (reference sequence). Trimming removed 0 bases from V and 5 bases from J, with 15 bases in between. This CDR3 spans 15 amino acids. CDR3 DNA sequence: TGCAGTGCTAGAGATTGGGGGGCCGGTGTAGATACGCAGTATTTT. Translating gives CSARDWGAGVDTQYF.

The CDR3: CSVSSVFGGEQFF. CDR3 nucleotides: TGCAGTGTATCTAGCGTATTTGGCGGTGAGCAGTTCTTC. The chain has TRBV20-1 and TRBJ2-1; TRBD2 is a possible D gene (6 bases). The CDR3 loop spans 13 amino acids. V was shortened by 7 bases and J by 9 bases, with 19 bases between the two germline ends. Per germline, CDR1 DFQATT and CDR2 SNEGSKA (reference sequence).

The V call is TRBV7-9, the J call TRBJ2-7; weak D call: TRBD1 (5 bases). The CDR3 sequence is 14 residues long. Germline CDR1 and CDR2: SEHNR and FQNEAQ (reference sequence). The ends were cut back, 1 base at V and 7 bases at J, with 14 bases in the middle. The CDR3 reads CASSLEAGWGEQYF. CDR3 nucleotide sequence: TGTGCCAGCAGCTTAGAGGCAGGGTGGGGTGAGCAGTACTTC.